A single sample is the source of the 4 T cell receptor beta chains below, sequenced in a study of blood T cell repertoires in COVID-19 (dated by TCRdb to the early 2020s). The library was generated by the immunoSEQ multiplex PCR assay. TCRdb provides this immuneACCESS table in a form limited to in-frame rearrangements. Some clones are lacking; in checked studies, under half of them reflect an unresolved V gene, and why the rest are absent is not known. In all, the sample holds about 260,000 clones, and about nine tenths of those were seen once. The ten biggest clones cover roughly 4% of the sample. Material: peripheral blood. The receptors were gathered from a man in his sixties who had recovered from COVID-19.

The V and J genes are TRBV7-2 and TRBJ1-5; D not certain. Trimming stripped 8 bases from V and 1 base from J, with 12 bases between. There are 14 residues in the CDR3. Germline lookup yields CDR1 SGHTA and CDR2 FQGNSA. The CDR3 coding sequence is TGTGCCAGCCGCGGGGTCGCGAGCAATCAGCCCCAGCATTTT. It is translated as CASRGVASNQPQHF.

This chain's CDR3 is CASSPKRAGGNSDTQYF. The CDR3 nucleotides read TGTGCCAGCAGTCCCAAGCGCGCGGGGGGGAACTCAGATACGCAGTATTTT. The J gene is TRBJ2-3, the V gene TRBV11-2; 9 bases align to TRBD2. Germline V gene lookup returns CDR1 SGHAT and CDR2 FQNNGV. CDR3 size: 17 residues. Trimming took 6 bases from V and 4 from J; bases not matched to a gene: 14.

The genes are TRBV5-4 and TRBJ1-2; D is undetermined. Per germline, CDR1 SGHNT and CDR2 YYREEE (reference sequence). V was clipped by 7 bases and J by 4 bases, with 14 bases between them. The CDR3 is made up of 13 amino acids. The CDR3 coding sequence is TGTGCCAGCCAGACGCATTCGGGCTATGGCTACACCTTC. Translation gives CASQTHSGYGYTF.

The chain joins TRBV27 to TRBJ2-7; 9 nucleotides match TRBD1. Germline V gene sequence: CDR1 MNHEY, CDR2 SMNVEV (reference sequence). The CDR3 runs to 15 residues. Unmatched junction bases numbered 10, after V lost 5 bases and J lost 5 bases. CDR3 in amino acids: CASSPWGTGRNEQYF. The CDR3 DNA reads TGTGCCAGCAGTCCCTGGGGGACAGGGAGGAACGAGCAGTACTTC.